The T cell receptor (beta chain) described here comes from a study of blood T cell repertoires in COVID-19. Whole-study context: Sites across the United States, Italy and Spain contributed samples from acute and convalescent COVID-19. T cells, B-cell-depleted T cells, or PBMCs provided the cDNA or gDNA that served as material.

Assay: immunoSEQ multiplex PCR; the TCRdb copy retains only in-frame clones and omits some. The sample lists approximately 440,000 clones, approximately 88% occurring once. The CDR3 has 13 amino acids. Deletions cut 4 bases from V and 3 bases from J, with 7 bases between. Germline CDR1 SGHTA, CDR2 FQGNSA. The sequenced sample consisted of peripheral blood. The rearrangement uses TRBV7-2 and TRBJ1-5; D remains ambiguous. The TCR sequence derives from a woman between 50 and 59 years old with COVID-19, enrolled during active disease. CDR3 DNA: TGTGCCAGCAGCTCTCGGGTCAATCAGCCCCAGCATTTT. It is translated as CASSSRVNQPQHF.